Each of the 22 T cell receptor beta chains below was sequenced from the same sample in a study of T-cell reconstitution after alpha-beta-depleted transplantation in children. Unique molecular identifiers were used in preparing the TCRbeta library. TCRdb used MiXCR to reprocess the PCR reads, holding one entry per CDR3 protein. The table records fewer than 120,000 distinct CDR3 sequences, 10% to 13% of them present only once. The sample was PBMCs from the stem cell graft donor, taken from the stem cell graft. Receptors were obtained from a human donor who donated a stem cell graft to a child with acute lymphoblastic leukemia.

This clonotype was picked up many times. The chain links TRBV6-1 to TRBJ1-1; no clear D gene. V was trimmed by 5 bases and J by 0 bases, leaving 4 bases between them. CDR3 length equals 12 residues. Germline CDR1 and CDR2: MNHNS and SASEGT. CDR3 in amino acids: CASSRMNTEAFF. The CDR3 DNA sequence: TGTGCCAGCAGTAGGATGAACACTGAAGCTTTCTTT.

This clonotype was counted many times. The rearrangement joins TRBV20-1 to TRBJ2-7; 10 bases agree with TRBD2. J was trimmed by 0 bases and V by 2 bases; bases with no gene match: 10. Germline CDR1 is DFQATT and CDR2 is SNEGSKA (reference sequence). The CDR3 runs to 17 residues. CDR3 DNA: TGCAGTGCTAGATTTAGCGGGAGGCTCTCGAGCTCCTACGAGCAGTACTTC. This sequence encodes CSARFSGRLSSSYEQYF.

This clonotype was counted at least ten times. The CDR3 region has the DNA TGCGCCAGCAGCTTGGGGACAGCCTCCTACGAGCAGTACTTC. Its protein is CASSLGTASYEQYF. V is TRBV5-1 and J is TRBJ2-7; TRBD1 might be the D (6 bases). The CDR3 sequence is 14 residues long. Germline V lookup: CDR1 SGHRS, CDR2 YFSETQ. V was shortened by 0 bases and J by 0 bases, with 7 bases between the two germline ends. The full variable domain, with the rest looked up from reference TRBV5-1 and TRBJ2-7, is KAGVTQTPRYLIKTRGQQVTLSCSPISGHRSVSWYQQTPGQGLQFLFEYFSETQRNKGNFPGRFSGRQFSNSRSEMNVSTLELGDSALYLCASSLGTASYEQYFGPGTRLTVT.

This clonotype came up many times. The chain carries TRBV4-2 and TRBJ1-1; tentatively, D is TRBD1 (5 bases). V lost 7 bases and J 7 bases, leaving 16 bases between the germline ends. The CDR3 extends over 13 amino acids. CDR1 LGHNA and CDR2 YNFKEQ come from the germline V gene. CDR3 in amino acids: CASIRGGSSEAFF. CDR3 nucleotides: TGTGCCAGCATAAGGGGAGGGAGTAGTGAAGCTTTCTTT.

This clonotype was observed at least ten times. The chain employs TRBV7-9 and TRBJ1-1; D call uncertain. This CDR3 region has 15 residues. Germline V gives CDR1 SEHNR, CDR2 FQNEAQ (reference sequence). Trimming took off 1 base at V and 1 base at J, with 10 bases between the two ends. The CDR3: CASSLGGSKNTEAFF. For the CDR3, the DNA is TGTGCCAGCAGCTTAGGAGGGTCAAAGAACACTGAAGCTTTCTTT.

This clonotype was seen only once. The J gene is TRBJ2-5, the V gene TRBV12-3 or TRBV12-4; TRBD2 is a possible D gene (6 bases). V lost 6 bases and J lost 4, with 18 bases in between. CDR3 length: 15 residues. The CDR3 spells CASSVAQGLRETQYF. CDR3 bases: TGTGCCAGCAGCGTAGCGCAGGGACTCCGAGAGACCCAGTACTTC.

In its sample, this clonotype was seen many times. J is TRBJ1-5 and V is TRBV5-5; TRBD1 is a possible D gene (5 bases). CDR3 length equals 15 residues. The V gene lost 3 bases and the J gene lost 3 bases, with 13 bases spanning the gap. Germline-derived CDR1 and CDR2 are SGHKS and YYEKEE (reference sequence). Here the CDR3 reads CASSSDDSYNQPQHF. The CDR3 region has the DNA TGTGCCAGCAGCTCCGATGACAGTTACAATCAGCCCCAGCATTTT. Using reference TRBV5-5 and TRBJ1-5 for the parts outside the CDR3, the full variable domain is DAGVTQSPTHLIKTRGQQVTLRCSPISGHKSVSWYQQVLGQGPQFIFQYYEKEERGRGNFPDRFSARQFPNYSSELNVNALLLGDSALYLCASSSDDSYNQPQHFGDGTRLSIL.

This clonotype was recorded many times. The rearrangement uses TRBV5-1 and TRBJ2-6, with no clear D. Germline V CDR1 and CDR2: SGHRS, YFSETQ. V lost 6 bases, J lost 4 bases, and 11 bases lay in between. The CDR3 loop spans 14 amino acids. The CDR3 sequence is CASNPSVGANVLTF. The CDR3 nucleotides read TGCGCCAGCAACCCCTCAGTAGGGGCCAACGTCCTGACTTTC.

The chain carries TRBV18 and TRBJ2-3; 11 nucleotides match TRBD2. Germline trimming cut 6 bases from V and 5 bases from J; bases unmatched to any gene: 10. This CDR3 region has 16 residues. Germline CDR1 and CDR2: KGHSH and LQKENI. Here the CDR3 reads CASSPQLAGEGDTQYF. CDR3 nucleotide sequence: TGTGCCAGCTCGCCCCAACTAGCGGGAGAGGGAGATACGCAGTATTTT.

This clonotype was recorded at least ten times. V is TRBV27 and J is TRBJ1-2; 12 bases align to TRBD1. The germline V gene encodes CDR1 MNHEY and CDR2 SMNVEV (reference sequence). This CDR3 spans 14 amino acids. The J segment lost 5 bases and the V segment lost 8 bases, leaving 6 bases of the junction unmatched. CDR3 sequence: CASRGTGGRYGYTF. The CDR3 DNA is TGTGCCAGCCGCGGGACAGGGGGCCGGTATGGCTACACCTTC.

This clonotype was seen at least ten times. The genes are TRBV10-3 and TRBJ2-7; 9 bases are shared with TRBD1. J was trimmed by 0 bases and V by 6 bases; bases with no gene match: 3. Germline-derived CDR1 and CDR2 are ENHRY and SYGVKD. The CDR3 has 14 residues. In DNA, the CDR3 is TGTGCCATCAGGACAGGGGGGGGCTCCTACGAGCAGTACTTC. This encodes CAIRTGGGSYEQYF.

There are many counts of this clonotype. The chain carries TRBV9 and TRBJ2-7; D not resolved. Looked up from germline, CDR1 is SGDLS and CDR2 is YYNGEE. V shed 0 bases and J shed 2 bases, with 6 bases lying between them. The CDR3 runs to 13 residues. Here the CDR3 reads CASSVDGAYEQYF. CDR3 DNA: TGTGCCAGCAGCGTAGACGGAGCCTACGAGCAGTACTTC.

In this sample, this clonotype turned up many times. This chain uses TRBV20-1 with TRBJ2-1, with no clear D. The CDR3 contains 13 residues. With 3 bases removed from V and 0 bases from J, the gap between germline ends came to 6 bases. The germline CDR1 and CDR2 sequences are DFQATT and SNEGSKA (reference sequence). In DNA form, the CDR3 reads TGCAGTGCTAGCGCGAGCTCCTACAATGAGCAGTTCTTC. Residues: CSASASSYNEQFF.

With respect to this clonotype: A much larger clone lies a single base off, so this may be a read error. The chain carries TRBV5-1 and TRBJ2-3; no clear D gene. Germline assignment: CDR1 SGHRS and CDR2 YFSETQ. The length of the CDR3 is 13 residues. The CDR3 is CASSSVGTDTHYF. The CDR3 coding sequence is TGCGCCAGCAGCTCGGTTGGCACAGATACGCATTATTTT.

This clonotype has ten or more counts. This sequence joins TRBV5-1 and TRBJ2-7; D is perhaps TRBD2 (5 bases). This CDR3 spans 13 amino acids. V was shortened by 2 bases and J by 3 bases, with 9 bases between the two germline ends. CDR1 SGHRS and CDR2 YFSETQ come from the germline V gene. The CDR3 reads CASSFDYHYEQYF. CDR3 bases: TGCGCCAGCAGCTTTGACTACCACTACGAGCAGTACTTC. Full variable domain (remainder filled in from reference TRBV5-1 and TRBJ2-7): KAGVTQTPRYLIKTRGQQVTLSCSPISGHRSVSWYQQTPGQGLQFLFEYFSETQRNKGNFPGRFSGRQFSNSRSEMNVSTLELGDSALYLCASSFDYHYEQYFGPGTRLTVT.

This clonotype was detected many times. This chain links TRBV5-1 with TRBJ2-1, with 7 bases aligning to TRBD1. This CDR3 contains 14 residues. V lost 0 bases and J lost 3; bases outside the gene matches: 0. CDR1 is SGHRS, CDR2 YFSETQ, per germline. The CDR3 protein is CASSLGQGYNEQFF. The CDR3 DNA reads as TGCGCCAGCAGCTTGGGACAGGGCTACAATGAGCAGTTCTTC.

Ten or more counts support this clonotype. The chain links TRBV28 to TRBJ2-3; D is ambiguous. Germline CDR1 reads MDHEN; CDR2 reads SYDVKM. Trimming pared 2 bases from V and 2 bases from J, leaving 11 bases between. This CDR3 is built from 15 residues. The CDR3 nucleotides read TGTGCCAGCAGTTTAGAGCCAGGAACCACAGATACGCAGTATTTT. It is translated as CASSLEPGTTDTQYF.

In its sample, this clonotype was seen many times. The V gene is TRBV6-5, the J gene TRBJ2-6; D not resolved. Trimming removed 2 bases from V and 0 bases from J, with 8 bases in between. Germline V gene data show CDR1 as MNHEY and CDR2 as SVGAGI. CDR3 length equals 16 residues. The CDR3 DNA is TGTGCCAGCAGTTACCGGGCGGTCTCTGGGGCCAACGTCCTGACTTTC. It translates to CASSYRAVSGANVLTF.

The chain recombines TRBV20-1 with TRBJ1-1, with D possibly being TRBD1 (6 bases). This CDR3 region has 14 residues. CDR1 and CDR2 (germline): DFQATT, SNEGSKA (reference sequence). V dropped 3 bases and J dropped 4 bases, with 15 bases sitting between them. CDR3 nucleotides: TGCAGTGCTAGGGCTGACATAGGGGGCACTGAAGCTTTCTTT. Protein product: CSARADIGGTEAFF.

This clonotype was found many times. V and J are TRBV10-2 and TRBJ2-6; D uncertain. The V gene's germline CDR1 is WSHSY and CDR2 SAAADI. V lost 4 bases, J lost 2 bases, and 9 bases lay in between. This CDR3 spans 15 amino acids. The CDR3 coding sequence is TGCGCCAGCAGTGGAGAAGGGACTGGGGCCAACGTCCTGACTTTC. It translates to CASSGEGTGANVLTF.

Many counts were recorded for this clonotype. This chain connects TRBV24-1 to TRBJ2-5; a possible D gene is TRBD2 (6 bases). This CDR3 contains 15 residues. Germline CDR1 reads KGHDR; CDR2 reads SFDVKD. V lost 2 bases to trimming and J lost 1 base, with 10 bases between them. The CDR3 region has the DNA TGTGCCACCAGTGATTGGGTCGGGGGCCAAGAGACCCAGTACTTC. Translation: CATSDWVGGQETQYF.

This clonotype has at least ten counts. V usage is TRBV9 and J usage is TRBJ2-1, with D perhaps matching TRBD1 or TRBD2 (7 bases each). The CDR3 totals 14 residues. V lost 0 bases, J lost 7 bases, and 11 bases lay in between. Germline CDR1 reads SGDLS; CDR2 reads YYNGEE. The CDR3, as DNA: TGTGCCAGCAGCGTAGCAGGGGGGGGAAATGAGCAGTTCTTC. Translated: CASSVAGGGNEQFF.